Presented here are 14 T cell receptor beta chains from one specimen sequenced in a study of T cells in Graves' hyperthyroidism and ophthalmopathy. Amplified TCR beta CDR3 regions derived from RNA transcripts. HTBI primers drove first-round RT-PCR of the TCR CDR3. TCRdb ran MiXCR on the multiplex PCR reads and lists one entry per CDR3 protein. The sample contains roughly 650,000 distinct CDR3 sequences, roughly a sixth of which appear only once. What was sequenced was blood. These receptors originate from a woman between 40 and 55 years old with Graves' ophthalmopathy.

CDR3 in amino acids: CASSAGGASSYNEQFF. CDR3 DNA: TGTGCCAGCAGCGCGGGGGGGGCGAGCTCCTACAATGAGCAGTTCTTC. The J gene is TRBJ2-1, the V gene TRBV9; 8 bases fit TRBD2. V was clipped by 3 bases and J by 0 bases; unmatched bases: 5. This CDR3 contains 16 residues. Germline-derived CDR1 and CDR2 are SGDLS and YYNGEE. Looking up the rest from reference TRBV9 and TRBJ2-1 gives the full variable domain: DSGVTQTPKHLITATGQRVTLRCSPRSGDLSVYWYQQSLDQGLQFLIQYYNGEERAKGNILERFSAQQFPDLHSELNLSSLELGDSALYFCASSAGGASSYNEQFFGPGTRLTVL.

The rearrangement links TRBV3-1 to TRBJ2-1, with 12 bases lining up with TRBD2. CDR3 length: 14 amino acids. Germline V gene data show CDR1 as LGHDT and CDR2 as YNNKEL (reference sequence). J lost 15 bases, V lost 0 bases, and 6 bases had no gene match. Here the CDR3 DNA reads TGTGCCAGCAGCCAAGATTGGGGACTAGCGGGCCTGTTCTTC. Amino acids: CASSQDWGLAGLFF.

This clonotype was seen many times. This chain uses TRBV20-1 with TRBJ2-3; 8 nucleotides line up with TRBD1. The J segment lost 1 base and the V segment lost 6 bases, leaving 3 bases of the junction unmatched. Looked up from germline, CDR1 is DFQATT and CDR2 is SNEGSKA (reference sequence). The CDR3 runs to 13 residues. CDR3 in DNA: TGCAGTGCGTACAGGGGGGGCACAGATACGCAGTATTTT. It encodes CSAYRGGTDTQYF.

This clonotype occurred many times. The chain has TRBV2 and TRBJ2-2, with 12 nucleotides matching TRBD2. The germline V gene encodes CDR1 SNHLY and CDR2 FYNNEI. This CDR3 has 15 amino acids. The J segment lost 6 bases and the V segment lost 8 bases, leaving 7 bases of the junction unmatched. CDR3 sequence reads: CASRRLAGAAGELFF. In nucleotides, the CDR3 is TGTGCCAGCCGGAGACTAGCGGGAGCTGCCGGGGAGCTGTTTTTT.

There are many counts of this clonotype. The chain is built from TRBV2 and TRBJ1-2; the D is unclear. This CDR3 is 13 amino acids long. From germline, CDR1 is SNHLY and CDR2 FYNNEI. V was trimmed by 4 bases and J by 0 bases, leaving 6 bases between them. CDR3 region: CASSGDSNYGYTF. The DNA for the CDR3 is TGTGCCAGCAGTGGGGATTCTAACTATGGCTACACCTTC.

The rearrangement links TRBV2 to TRBJ2-7; TRBD2 aligns across 7 bases. The CDR3 loop spans 16 amino acids. Germline loops: CDR1 SNHLY, CDR2 FYNNEI. The V and J ends lost 1 base and 0 bases, in that order; junction bases with no gene match: 6. DNA of the CDR3: TGTGCCAGCAGTGAAGGTGGCGGGAGAAGCTCCTACGAGCAGTACTTC. It is translated as CASSEGGGRSSYEQYF. The variable domain in full, completed from reference TRBV2 and TRBJ2-7, reads EPEVTQTPSHQVTQMGQEVILRCVPISNHLYFYWYRQILGQKVEFLVSFYNNEISEKSEIFDDQFSVERPDGSNFTLKIRSTKLEDSAMYFCASSEGGGRSSYEQYFGPGTRLTVT.

This clonotype was recorded at least ten times. The chain is built from TRBV2 and TRBJ2-1; 12 bases fit TRBD2. V shed 6 bases and J 6 bases; nucleotides not matched to a gene: 3. The CDR3 is 14 residues long. Germline V gene lookup returns CDR1 SNHLY and CDR2 FYNNEI. The CDR3 DNA sequence: TGTGCCAGCAGATTGACTAGCGGGAGCAATGAGCAGTTCTTC. Protein product: CASRLTSGSNEQFF.

This clonotype was picked up a small number of times. The genes are TRBV24-1 and TRBJ1-2; D possibly corresponds to TRBD1 (5 bases). The V and J ends lost 2 bases and 8 bases respectively, with 14 bases between them. The length of the CDR3 is 14 residues. Per germline, CDR1 KGHDR and CDR2 SFDVKD. DNA for the CDR3: TGTGCCACCAGTGATTCGCGGCGGGGGAGCGGCTACACCTTC. Translation: CATSDSRRGSGYTF.

V is TRBV3-1 and J is TRBJ2-2; the D call may be TRBD1 or TRBD2 (5 bases each). The V end lost 1 base, the J end lost 0 bases, and 12 bases lay between the germline ends. The CDR3 runs 17 residues. Germline V lookup: CDR1 LGHDT, CDR2 YNNKEL (reference sequence). The CDR3 is CASSQVVGTTNTGELFF. In DNA, the CDR3 is TGTGCCAGCAGCCAAGTTGTTGGGACCACGAACACCGGGGAGCTGTTTTTT.

The CDR3 DNA reads TGTGCCAGCAGTTACTCGAAACAGGGGGATCAGCCCCAGCATTTT. Amino acid sequence: CASSYSKQGDQPQHF. The V call is TRBV6-9, the J call TRBJ1-5, with 8 positions matching TRBD1. V lost 3 bases and J lost 5; bases outside the gene matches: 6. Germline CDR1 reads MNHGY; CDR2 reads SVAAGI. The CDR3 contains 15 residues.

This clonotype was picked up many times. V gene TRBV7-8 combines with J gene TRBJ2-7, with TRBD2 matching over 8 bases. Germline-derived CDR1 and CDR2 are SGHVS and FQNEAQ. Trimming took 3 bases from V and 0 from J; bases not matched to a gene: 7. This CDR3 is built from 16 residues. CDR3 residues: CASSFTSGTSSYEQYF. In nucleotides, the CDR3 is TGTGCCAGCAGCTTCACCTCCGGGACTAGCTCCTACGAGCAGTACTTC.

At least ten counts were recorded for this clonotype. V and J are TRBV30 and TRBJ1-5, with unresolved D. This CDR3 spans 14 amino acids. The V end lost 5 bases, the J end lost 0 bases, and 11 bases lay between the germline ends. Per the germline V gene, CDR1 is GTSNPN and CDR2 is SVGIG (reference sequence). CDR3 protein: CAWDLAASNQPQHF. CDR3 DNA sequence: TGTGCCTGGGACCTGGCGGCTAGCAATCAGCCCCAGCATTTT.

J is TRBJ1-2 and V is TRBV11-3, with unresolved D. Trimming removed 6 bases from V and 0 bases from J, with 14 bases in between. The CDR3 totals 15 residues. Germline CDR1 and CDR2: SGHNT and YENEEA. DNA of the CDR3: TGTGCCAGCAGGAATTCGGCAGGAGCTAACTATGGCTACACCTTC. Amino acids: CASRNSAGANYGYTF.

V gene TRBV6-1 combines with J gene TRBJ2-4, with D perhaps given as TRBD1 or TRBD2 (5 bases each). Deletions cut 3 bases from V and 7 bases from J, with 19 bases between. The germline CDR1 and CDR2 sequences are MNHNS and SASEGT. The CDR3 spans 16 residues. CDR3 nucleotides: TGTGCCAGCAGTGACTTGCACGGGACGCCTCCCAACATTCAGTACTTC. Amino acid sequence: CASSDLHGTPPNIQYF.